This T cell receptor (beta chain) was profiled in a study of blood T cell repertoires in COVID-19. The overall study: Sources were T cells, B-cell-depleted T cells, or PBMCs; the material itself was cDNA or gDNA.

Clones were sequenced by immunoSEQ multiplex PCR, and TCRdb holds only the in-frame ones, with some missing. The sample carries about 110,000 clones, over 75% recorded once. V shed 6 bases and J 4 bases; nucleotides not matched to a gene: 7. The CDR3 has 14 residues. Looked up from germline, CDR1 is MDHEN and CDR2 is SYDVKM. This clone came up once. The source is a man aged 50 to 60 with acute or convalescent COVID-19. Sequencing input: peripheral blood. The chain joins TRBV28 to TRBJ1-2; 8 positions agree with TRBD1. The CDR3 sequence is CASSDPGQAYGYTF. The CDR3 DNA reads as TGTGCCAGCAGCGATCCGGGACAGGCCTATGGCTACACCTTC.